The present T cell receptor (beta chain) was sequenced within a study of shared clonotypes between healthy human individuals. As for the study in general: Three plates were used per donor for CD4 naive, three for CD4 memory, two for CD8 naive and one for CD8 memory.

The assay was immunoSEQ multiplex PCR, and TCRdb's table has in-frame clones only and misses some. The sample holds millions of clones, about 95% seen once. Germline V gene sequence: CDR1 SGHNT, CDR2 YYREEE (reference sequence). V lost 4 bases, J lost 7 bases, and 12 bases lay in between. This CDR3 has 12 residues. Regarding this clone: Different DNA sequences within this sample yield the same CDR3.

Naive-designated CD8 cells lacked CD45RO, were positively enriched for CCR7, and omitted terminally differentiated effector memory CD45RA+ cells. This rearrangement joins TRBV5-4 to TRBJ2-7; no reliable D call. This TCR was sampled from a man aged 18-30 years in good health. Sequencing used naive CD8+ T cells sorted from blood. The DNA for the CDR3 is TGTGCCAGCAGCCTTGGGGTAGGGGAGCAGTACTTC. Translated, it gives CASSLGVGEQYF.